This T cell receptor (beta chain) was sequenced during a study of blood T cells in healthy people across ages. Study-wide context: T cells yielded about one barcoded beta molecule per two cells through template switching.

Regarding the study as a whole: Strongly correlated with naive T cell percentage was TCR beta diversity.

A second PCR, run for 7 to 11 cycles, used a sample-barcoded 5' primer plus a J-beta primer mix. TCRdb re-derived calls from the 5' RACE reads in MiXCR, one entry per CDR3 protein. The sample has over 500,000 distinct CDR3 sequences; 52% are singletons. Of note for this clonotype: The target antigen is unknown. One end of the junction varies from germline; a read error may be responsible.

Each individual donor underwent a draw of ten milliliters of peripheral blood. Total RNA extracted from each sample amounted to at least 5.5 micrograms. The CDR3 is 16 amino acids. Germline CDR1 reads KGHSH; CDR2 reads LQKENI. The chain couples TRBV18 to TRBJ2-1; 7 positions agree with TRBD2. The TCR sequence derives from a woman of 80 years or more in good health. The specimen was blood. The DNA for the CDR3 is TGTGCCAGCTCACCTGATGAGCGGGACGTCTACAACGAGCAGTCCTTC. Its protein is CASSPDERDVYNEQSF.